Shown below are 11 T cell receptor beta chains from a single sample sequenced in a study of blood T cell repertoires in COVID-19. TCRdb's table, derived via immunoSEQ multiplex PCR, lists solely in-frame clones and lacks some. Of 300,000 to 350,000 clones listed, 88% are singletons. The source material was PBMCs or T cells enriched from blood (not recorded which). The receptors were sampled from a woman in her twenties or thirties who had been exposed to COVID-19.

The V gene is TRBV14, the J gene TRBJ2-2; 11 bases agree with TRBD1. There are 18 residues in the CDR3. Per germline, CDR1 SGHDN and CDR2 FVKESK. J gave up 4 bases and V 1 base, and 8 bases lay outside the gene matches. The chain's CDR3 is CASSQVWTGGIITGELFF. For the CDR3, the DNA is TGTGCCAGCAGCCAAGTGTGGACAGGGGGCATTATCACCGGGGAGCTGTTTTTT.

The chain is built from TRBV27 and TRBJ2-3, with D perhaps TRBD1 (5 bases). The CDR3 contains 13 residues. The germline V gene has CDR1 MNHEY and CDR2 SMNVEV (reference sequence). V gave up 9 bases and J gave up 2 bases, with 12 bases separating them. CDR3 DNA sequence: TGTGCCAGTTTGGACACTCTCACAGATACGCAGTATTTT. Translated, it gives CASLDTLTDTQYF.

J is TRBJ2-7 and V is TRBV11-3, with D possibly matching TRBD1 (6 bases). The CDR3 length is 13 residues. In germline, CDR1 is SGHNT, CDR2 YENEEA. The germline V and J ends were trimmed by 4 bases and 6 bases, with 13 bases remaining between them. CDR3 DNA sequence: TGTGCCAGCAGCTACCCGCACAGGGTCGAGCAGTACTTC. This codes for CASSYPHRVEQYF.

This chain connects TRBV30 to TRBJ2-1; TRBD2 aligns across 10 bases. Germline lookup yields CDR1 GTSNPN and CDR2 SVGIG (reference sequence). The CDR3 consists of 13 residues. CDR3 protein: CAEASGSYNEQFF. DNA of the CDR3: TGTGCAGAAGCTAGCGGGAGTTACAATGAGCAGTTCTTC.

CDR3 protein: CASSQDLAVSYNEQFF. The CDR3 nucleotides read TGTGCCAGCAGCCAAGATCTAGCGGTCTCCTACAATGAGCAGTTCTTC. The genes are TRBV3-1 (or the pseudogene TRBV3-2) and TRBJ2-1, with 7 bases matching TRBD2. This CDR3 has 16 amino acids. The junction had 2 bases not matched to a gene; V was cut back by 0 bases and J by 0 bases. CDR1 LGHDT and CDR2 YNNKEL come from the germline V gene (reference sequence).

The V and J genes are TRBV7-3 and TRBJ2-1, with 11 bases that match TRBD2. The CDR3 is 16 residues long. V trimming: 2 bases; J trimming: 9 bases; junction bases outside the gene matches: 9. Germline loops: CDR1 SGHTA, CDR2 FQGTGA. The CDR3 nucleotides read TGTGCCAGCAGCTTAGTACTAGCGGGAGAAAAGGTTGAGCAGTTCTTC. Translated, it gives CASSLVLAGEKVEQFF.

The chain combines TRBV28 with TRBJ1-1, with 8 bases fitting TRBD1. The V gene end was trimmed by 1 base and the J gene end by 11 bases; junction bases not matched to a gene: 3. Germline loops: CDR1 MDHEN, CDR2 SYDVKM. The CDR3 contains 12 residues. CDR3 sequence (DNA): TGTGCCAGCAGTTTATTCAGGGGGCTGGCTTTCTTT. Translating gives CASSLFRGLAFF. The complete variable domain, with remaining parts taken from reference TRBV28 and TRBJ1-1, reads DVKVTQSSRYLVKRTGEKVFLECVQDMDHENMFWYRQDPGLGLRLIYFSYDVKMKEKGDIPEGYSVSREKKERFSLILESASTNQTSMYLCASSLFRGLAFFGQGTRLTVV.

The V gene is TRBV2, the J gene TRBJ2-2, with a possible D match to TRBD1 (5 bases). From germline, CDR1 is SNHLY and CDR2 FYNNEI. The CDR3 consists of 16 residues. Between the trimmed V and J ends, which lost 4 bases and 8 bases, there was a span of 20 bases. The CDR3 loop reads CASSAPRRQIGGELFF. The CDR3 region has the DNA TGTGCCAGCAGTGCCCCACGACGACAGATCGGGGGGGAGCTGTTTTTT.

The sample holds a few counts of this clone. The chain joins TRBV29-1 to TRBJ2-7; D is possibly TRBD2 (6 bases). The CDR3 totals 12 residues. The germline gives CDR1 SQVTM, CDR2 ANQGSEA. Trimming took off 7 bases at V and 5 bases at J, with 15 bases between the two ends. The CDR3 loop reads CSAGLLDHEQYF. The CDR3 DNA is TGCAGCGCGGGACTCCTAGACCACGAGCAGTACTTC.

The rearrangement uses TRBV12-5 and TRBJ2-7; TRBD2 matches 8 bases. Germline assignment: CDR1 LGHNT and CDR2 FRNRAP. This CDR3 has 14 residues. V gave up 8 bases and J gave up 0 bases; unmatched junction bases: 6. The CDR3 nucleotides read TGTGCTAGTACCCCACTAGCGGTCTCCTACGAGCAGTACTTC. Its protein is CASTPLAVSYEQYF.

This clone was recorded many times. CDR3 sequence: CASTGTLIGEKLFF. The CDR3 nucleotides read TGTGCCAGTACCGGGACTCTTATCGGAGAAAAACTGTTTTTT. The V gene is TRBV19, the J gene TRBJ1-4; a weak D match, TRBD1 (5 bases). CDR3 length: 14 residues. Germline assignment: CDR1 LNHDA and CDR2 SQIVND (reference sequence). The germline V and J ends were trimmed by 7 bases and 8 bases, with 17 bases remaining between them.